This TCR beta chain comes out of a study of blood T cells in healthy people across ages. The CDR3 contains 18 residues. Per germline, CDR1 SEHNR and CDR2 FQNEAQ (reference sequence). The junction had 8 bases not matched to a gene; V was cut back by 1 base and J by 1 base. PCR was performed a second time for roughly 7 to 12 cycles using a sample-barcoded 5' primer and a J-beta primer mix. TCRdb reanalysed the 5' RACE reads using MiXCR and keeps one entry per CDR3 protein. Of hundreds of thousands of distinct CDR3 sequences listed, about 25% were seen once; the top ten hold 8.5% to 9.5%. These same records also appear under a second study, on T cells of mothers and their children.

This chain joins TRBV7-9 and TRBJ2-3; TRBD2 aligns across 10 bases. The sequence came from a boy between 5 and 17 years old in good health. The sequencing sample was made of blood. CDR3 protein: CASSLGSGGAVGTDTQYF. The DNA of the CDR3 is TGTGCCAGCAGCTTAGGCAGCGGGGGGGCCGTCGGCACAGATACGCAGTATTTT.